Shown below are 13 T cell receptor beta chains from a single sample sequenced in a study of cytomegalovirus exposure and HLA in healthy donors (TCRdb year 2017). The protocol used for the library was the immunoSEQ multiplex PCR assay. The multiplex PCR relied on a mix of 60 forward primers for TCR Vbeta segments and 13 reverse primers for TCR Jbeta segments. TCRdb took this table from immuneACCESS and kept in-frame rearrangements with V and J called. Such tables lack part of the clones; where checked against another copy, unresolved V genes explain under half of the gap, and the rest is unexplained. This sample is represented by roughly 220,000 clones; approximately 70% of them were singletons. In total, the top ten clones hold 2.6% of the sample. Sequencing was carried out using PBMCs. The receptor source for this set is a man aged 35-49 years in good health and CMV-seropositive.

There are a few counts of this clone. The chain has TRBV5-6 and TRBJ2-5; D is possibly TRBD1 (5 bases). Near its end, the DNA agrees better with TRBJ2-7, so the J call may be wrong. This CDR3 has 13 residues. Germline V gene lookup returns CDR1 SGHDT and CDR2 YYEEEE. CDR3 sequence: CASSFAGSYEQYF. The CDR3 coding sequence is TGTGCCAGCAGCTTTGCAGGGTCCTACGAGCAGTACTTC.

This clone was observed a single time. The V and J genes are TRBV2 and TRBJ1-4, with 8 bases matching TRBD1. V shed 0 bases, J shed 7 bases, and the junction held 4 bases outside the gene matches. This CDR3 spans 15 amino acids. The germline CDR1 and CDR2 sequences are SNHLY and FYNNEI. As DNA, the CDR3 is TGTGCCAGCAGTGAAGCGGGGACAGGCGGTGAAAAACTGTTTTTT. Encoded protein: CASSEAGTGGEKLFF.

The rearrangement joins TRBV7-2 to TRBJ1-2, with D tentatively TRBD1 (6 bases). V was clipped by 4 bases and J by 4 bases, with 7 bases between them. CDR1 and CDR2 from the germline V gene are SGHTA and FQGNSA. This CDR3 contains 12 residues. Written as DNA, the CDR3 is TGTGCCAGCAGCTCACAGGGCTATGGCTACACCTTC. Its translation: CASSSQGYGYTF. The complete variable domain, with remaining parts taken from reference TRBV7-2 and TRBJ1-2, reads GAGVSQSPSNKVTEKGKDVELRCDPISGHTALYWYRQSLGQGLEFLIYFQGNSAPDKSGLPSDRFSAERTGGSVSTLTIQRTQQEDSAVYLCASSSQGYGYTFGSGTRLTVV.

This clone was counted a single time. The chain carries TRBV28 and TRBJ1-2; no reliable D call. Per the germline V gene, CDR1 is MDHEN and CDR2 is SYDVKM. The CDR3 length is 13 residues. V lost 1 base and J 4 bases, leaving 7 bases between the germline ends. As DNA, the CDR3 is TGTGCCAGCAGTTTATCCTCGGGCTATGGCTACACCTTC. Residues: CASSLSSGYGYTF.

This clone has more than one count but fewer than ten. The chain couples TRBV7-2 to TRBJ2-1, with D possibly being TRBD2 (7 bases). V lost 5 bases, J lost 14 bases, and 25 bases lay in between. This CDR3 region has 15 residues. Germline values: CDR1 SGHTA, CDR2 FQGNSA. CDR3 nucleotide sequence: TGTGCCAGCAGCGGGGAGGGAGGGGGGAACAAGTGGGAGTTCTTC. Translation: CASSGEGGGNKWEFF.

There are a few counts of this clone. This chain joins TRBV7-9 and TRBJ1-1; 7 nucleotides align to TRBD1. The V and J ends lost 1 base and 11 bases, in that order; junction bases with no gene match: 19. CDR3 length equals 17 residues. Germline CDR1 SEHNR, CDR2 FQNEAQ (reference sequence). As DNA, the CDR3 is TGTGCCAGCAGCTTAGGGGGGGATGAGGGGGCGCGGGACGACGCTTTCTTT. Protein: CASSLGGDEGARDDAFF.

The chain recombines TRBV14 with TRBJ1-2; a weak D match, TRBD1 (6 bases). The CDR3 extends over 13 amino acids. The V gene lost 1 base and the J gene lost 8 bases, with 11 bases spanning the gap. CDR1 and CDR2 (germline): SGHDN, FVKESK. The CDR3 here is CASSQVGGSGYTF. The CDR3 coding sequence is TGTGCCAGCAGCCAAGTAGGGGGAAGCGGCTACACCTTC.

The chain couples TRBV2 to TRBJ2-7; D gene unclear. V was trimmed by 4 bases and J by 2 bases, leaving 15 bases between them. There are 15 residues in the CDR3. The germline V gene has CDR1 SNHLY and CDR2 FYNNEI. The CDR3 nucleotides are TGTGCCAGCAGTGTTGGGCAGACACAAGCCTACGAGCAGTACTTC. Encoded protein: CASSVGQTQAYEQYF. The whole variable domain, remainder taken from reference TRBV2 and TRBJ2-7, is EPEVTQTPSHQVTQMGQEVILRCVPISNHLYFYWYRQILGQKVEFLVSFYNNEISEKSEIFDDQFSVERPDGSNFTLKIRSTKLEDSAMYFCASSVGQTQAYEQYFGPGTRLTVT.

The chain joins TRBV4-1 to TRBJ2-1, with 11 bases that match TRBD2. Per germline, CDR1 MGHRA and CDR2 YSYEKL. The junction had 3 bases not matched to a gene; V was cut back by 0 bases and J by 5 bases. CDR3 length: 16 amino acids. The chain's CDR3 is CASSQEKLAGDNEQFF. The DNA for the CDR3 is TGCGCCAGCAGCCAAGAAAAACTAGCGGGGGACAATGAGCAGTTCTTC.

For the CDR3, the DNA is TGCGCCAGCAGCTTTAGGGCTAGCGGGGGGGCGTATTACAATGAGCAGTTCTTC. As protein: CASSFRASGGAYYNEQFF. The V and J genes are TRBV5-1 and TRBJ2-1; TRBD2 matches 12 bases. V lost 2 bases, J lost 4 bases, and 10 bases stayed unmatched. The CDR3 totals 18 residues. Germline CDR1 reads SGHRS; CDR2 reads YFSETQ.

The chain employs TRBV28 and TRBJ1-1; D remains unclear. With 9 bases removed from V and 0 bases from J, the gap between germline ends came to 14 bases. The CDR3 length is 14 residues. CDR1 and CDR2 from the germline V gene are MDHEN and SYDVKM. CDR3 loop: CASKPLRMNTEAFF. The CDR3 nucleotides are TGTGCCAGTAAGCCTTTGCGAATGAACACTGAAGCTTTCTTT. Full variable domain (missing parts from reference TRBV28 and TRBJ1-1): DVKVTQSSRYLVKRTGEKVFLECVQDMDHENMFWYRQDPGLGLRLIYFSYDVKMKEKGDIPEGYSVSREKKERFSLILESASTNQTSMYLCASKPLRMNTEAFFGQGTRLTVV.

The V and J genes are TRBV5-8 and TRBJ2-1; 10 positions agree with TRBD1. Germline lookup yields CDR1 SGHTS and CDR2 YDEGEE. V was clipped by 2 bases and J by 2 bases; unmatched bases: 1. CDR3 length: 15 residues. As DNA, the CDR3 is TGTGCCAGCAGCTTCGGACAGGGGGCCTACAATGAGCAGTTCTTC. This gives the protein CASSFGQGAYNEQFF.

V gene TRBV5-5 combines with J gene TRBJ1-1, with D uncertain. The length of the CDR3 is 13 residues. Germline assignment: CDR1 SGHKS and CDR2 YYEKEE (reference sequence). Between the trimmed V and J ends, which lost 2 bases and 7 bases, there was a span of 12 bases. For the CDR3, the DNA is TGTGCCAGCAGCTTTGTCCCGGGGAGTGAAGCTTTCTTT. Translated, it gives CASSFVPGSEAFF.